A single sample gave rise to the 30 T cell receptor beta chains below, sequenced in a study of T cells expressing NK-cell markers. TCRdb reprocessed the 5' RACE reads and reports one entry per CDR3 protein, with no DNA. The data show about 740 distinct CDR3 sequences, and the top ten clones hold about 81%. Material for sequencing was blood T cells: a sorted CD56 or NKG2C T cell subset, CD4+ or CD8+ T cells, or bulk PBMC T cells (not recorded which). The receptor set was obtained from a man between 18 and 69 years old in good health.

This clonotype is medium-sized by frequency. The chain combines TRBV27 with TRBJ1-1; there is no DNA to check the TCRdb D call of TRBD1. CDR1 is MNHEY and CDR2 is SMNVEV in the germline V gene (reference sequence). CDR3 length equals 14 residues. Here the CDR3 reads CASSFIYGAREAFF.

V usage is TRBV7-9 and J usage is TRBJ2-5. This CDR3 region has 14 residues. The germline CDR1 and CDR2 sequences are SEHNR and FQNEAQ (reference sequence). The CDR3 loop reads CASSVEDYQETQYF.

This clonotype counts as medium-sized by frequency. This chain uses TRBV7-8 with TRBJ2-1; TCRdb gives TRBD2 as the D gene, but with no DNA this cannot be confirmed. CDR3 length: 17 amino acids. CDR1 SGHVS and CDR2 FQNEAQ come from the germline V gene. The CDR3: CASSALLAGGPYNEQFF.

This clonotype counts as medium-sized (0.01 to 0.1%) by frequency. The chain couples TRBV10-3 to TRBJ1-1; TCRdb's D call of TRBD1 is untestable without DNA. The CDR3 totals 19 residues. Germline CDR1 reads ENHRY; CDR2 reads SYGVKD. CDR3 region: CAISGYLRIAKVPGAEAFF.

The V and J genes are TRBV5-1 and TRBJ2-2; TCRdb's D call, TRBD1, is unchecked because there is no DNA. Germline CDR1 SGHRS, CDR2 YFSETQ. The CDR3 extends over 14 amino acids. This CDR3 reads CASSPWGLWGELFF. The whole variable domain, remainder taken from reference TRBV5-1 and TRBJ2-2, is KAGVTQTPRYLIKTRGQQVTLSCSPISGHRSVSWYQQTPGQGLQFLFEYFSETQRNKGNFPGRFSGRQFSNSRSEMNVSTLELGDSALYLCASSPWGLWGELFFGEGSRLTVL.

V gene TRBV2 combines with J gene TRBJ2-3; TCRdb names TRBD2, which stays unverified in the absence of DNA. The CDR3 is 18 residues long. Germline V CDR1 and CDR2: SNHLY, FYNNEI. CDR3 protein: CASSPRASGGAGTDTQYF.

The chain links TRBV7-3 to TRBJ1-1. The CDR3 totals 15 residues. Looked up from germline, CDR1 is SGHTA and CDR2 is FQGTGA. The CDR3 sequence: CASSLTSGLHTEAFF.

In terms of frequency, this clonotype is medium-sized (0.01 to 0.1%). This chain joins TRBV5-1 and TRBJ2-1. The CDR3 has 11 residues. Germline CDR1 reads SGHRS; CDR2 reads YFSETQ. CDR3 sequence: CASSLTYEQFF.

Frequency places this clonotype as medium-sized. The gene calls are TRBV12-3 or TRBV12-4 and TRBJ1-4; TCRdb reports TRBD1, a call that lacks DNA to check it against. The CDR3 sequence is 15 residues long. The CDR3 loop is CASSLGQGGDEKLFF.

This clonotype is medium-sized by frequency. This chain joins TRBV12-3 or TRBV12-4 and TRBJ2-7; TCRdb's D gene call, TRBD1, goes unchecked for lack of DNA. This CDR3 region has 13 residues. CDR3 amino acids: CASSLNRGQEQYF.

The gene calls are TRBV7-9 and TRBJ2-1; the TCRdb call, TRBD1, lacks DNA for checking. Germline V gene lookup returns CDR1 SEHNR and CDR2 FQNEAQ (reference sequence). This CDR3 is built from 17 residues. The CDR3 is CASSFGGSTNLYNEQFF.

V and J are TRBV3-1 and TRBJ2-5; the D call of TRBD1 rests on TCRdb alone, since no DNA is present to check it. CDR3 length: 13 residues. Per germline, CDR1 LGHDT and CDR2 YNNKEL (reference sequence). The CDR3 is CASKRGRVETQYF.

This clonotype shows up as medium-sized (0.01 to 0.1%) by frequency. Here the CDR3 reads CASSYSERGLPEAFF. This chain connects TRBV6-5 to TRBJ1-1. Looked up from germline, CDR1 is MNHEY and CDR2 is SVGAGI. The CDR3 spans 15 residues.

This clonotype is identified as medium-sized from frequency. The rearrangement joins TRBV20-1 to TRBJ2-7; TCRdb lists TRBD1, though no DNA is available to test this call. The CDR3 runs 15 residues. CDR1 DFQATT and CDR2 SNEGSKA come from the germline V gene (reference sequence). CDR3 region: CSASSGPPLIHEQYF.

Measured by frequency, this clonotype is large. This sequence joins TRBV7-9 and TRBJ1-4; as DNA is missing, the TRBD1 call by TCRdb cannot be tested. The CDR3 has 15 amino acids. The V gene's germline CDR1 is SEHNR and CDR2 FQNEAQ (reference sequence). CDR3 region: CASSPRRAFNEKLFF.

The gene calls are TRBV7-9 and TRBJ1-2. Germline V lookup: CDR1 SEHNR, CDR2 FQNEAQ (reference sequence). The CDR3 is 12 residues long. The CDR3 sequence is CASSLEVYGYTF. The whole variable domain, remainder taken from reference TRBV7-9 and TRBJ1-2, is DTGVSQNPRHKITKRGQNVTFRCDPISEHNRLYWYRQTLGQGPEFLTYFQNEAQLEKSRLLSDRFSAERPKGSFSTLEIQRTEQGDSAMYLCASSLEVYGYTFGSGTRLTVV.

According to its frequency, this clonotype is medium-sized. This sequence joins TRBV28 and TRBJ2-5; the TCRdb D gene call, TRBD1, has no DNA to confirm it. This CDR3 region has 16 residues. Germline CDR1 and CDR2: MDHEN and SYDVKM. CDR3 protein: CASSRRDRGHWETQYF.

This rearrangement joins TRBV12-3 or TRBV12-4 to TRBJ1-2; TCRdb calls TRBD1, which cannot be checked without DNA. CDR3 length equals 20 residues. CDR3 residues: CASSFDWAPTPGQLEYGYTF.

The chain couples TRBV7-9 to TRBJ2-7; TCRdb returns TRBD1, unconfirmable since there is no DNA. There are 16 residues in the CDR3. The germline gives CDR1 SEHNR, CDR2 FQNEAQ (reference sequence). This CDR3 reads CASSLVIGAPIYEQYF.

V gene TRBV3-1 combines with J gene TRBJ2-2; TCRdb designates TRBD1, a call that cannot be tested without DNA. The CDR3 extends over 18 amino acids. Per the germline V gene, CDR1 is LGHDT and CDR2 is YNNKEL (reference sequence). The CDR3 loop reads CASSQDLLRGTPSGELFF.

This chain connects TRBV20-1 to TRBJ2-5; absent DNA, TCRdb's TRBD1 call cannot be checked. The germline V gene encodes CDR1 DFQATT and CDR2 SNEGSKA (reference sequence). The CDR3 runs to 12 residues. CDR3 in amino acids: CSATRQPRSQYF.

By frequency, this clonotype is medium-sized. J is TRBJ2-7 and V is TRBV15. Germline loops: CDR1 LNHNV, CDR2 YYDKDF (reference sequence). This CDR3 region has 13 residues. The CDR3 loop reads CATRPTESYEQYF. Based on the CDR3 plus reference TRBV15 and TRBJ2-7, the full variable domain is DAMVIQNPRYQVTQFGKPVTLSCSQTLNHNVMYWYQQKSSQAPKLLFHYYDKDFNNEADTPDNFQSRRPNTSFCFLDIRSPGLGDTAMYLCATRPTESYEQYFGPGTRLTVT.

The rearrangement uses TRBV18 and TRBJ1-2. The CDR3 runs to 14 residues. CDR1 KGHSH and CDR2 LQKENI come from the germline V gene. The CDR3 sequence: CASSDLNGNYGYTF.

CDR3 sequence: CASSLVLALTDTQYF. V is TRBV7-9 and J is TRBJ2-3; absent DNA, TCRdb's TRBD2 call cannot be checked. The germline V gene encodes CDR1 SEHNR and CDR2 FQNEAQ (reference sequence). The CDR3 consists of 15 residues.

The J gene is TRBJ2-1, the V gene TRBV20-1; the TRBD2 assignment by TCRdb is unverifiable without DNA. In germline, CDR1 is DFQATT, CDR2 SNEGSKA (reference sequence). The CDR3 runs 15 residues. The CDR3 loop reads CSARMGSSGHNEQFF.

V is TRBV2 and J is TRBJ1-6. The CDR3 spans 14 residues. Germline CDR1 reads SNHLY; CDR2 reads FYNNEI. The CDR3 sequence is CASRGTRWNSPLHF.

The CDR3 protein is CASSRDPPWEQYF. This sequence joins TRBV12-3 or TRBV12-4 and TRBJ2-7; the D call from TCRdb, TRBD2, cannot be confirmed without DNA. The CDR3 spans 13 residues.

V and J are TRBV6-2 or TRBV6-3 and TRBJ1-2. The CDR3 has 17 amino acids. In germline, CDR1 is MNHEY, CDR2 SVGEGT. The CDR3 sequence is CASSYHAPDGANYGYTF.

The gene calls are TRBV6-5 and TRBJ2-1; there is no DNA to check the TCRdb D call of TRBD1. This CDR3 contains 16 residues. Per germline, CDR1 MNHEY and CDR2 SVGAGI. CDR3 region: CASSYGWGTGDNEQFF.

The chain has TRBV4-1 and TRBJ1-5. The CDR3 is 14 residues long. CDR1 MGHRA and CDR2 YSYEKL come from the germline V gene. This chain's CDR3 is CASSQAMVRQPQHF.